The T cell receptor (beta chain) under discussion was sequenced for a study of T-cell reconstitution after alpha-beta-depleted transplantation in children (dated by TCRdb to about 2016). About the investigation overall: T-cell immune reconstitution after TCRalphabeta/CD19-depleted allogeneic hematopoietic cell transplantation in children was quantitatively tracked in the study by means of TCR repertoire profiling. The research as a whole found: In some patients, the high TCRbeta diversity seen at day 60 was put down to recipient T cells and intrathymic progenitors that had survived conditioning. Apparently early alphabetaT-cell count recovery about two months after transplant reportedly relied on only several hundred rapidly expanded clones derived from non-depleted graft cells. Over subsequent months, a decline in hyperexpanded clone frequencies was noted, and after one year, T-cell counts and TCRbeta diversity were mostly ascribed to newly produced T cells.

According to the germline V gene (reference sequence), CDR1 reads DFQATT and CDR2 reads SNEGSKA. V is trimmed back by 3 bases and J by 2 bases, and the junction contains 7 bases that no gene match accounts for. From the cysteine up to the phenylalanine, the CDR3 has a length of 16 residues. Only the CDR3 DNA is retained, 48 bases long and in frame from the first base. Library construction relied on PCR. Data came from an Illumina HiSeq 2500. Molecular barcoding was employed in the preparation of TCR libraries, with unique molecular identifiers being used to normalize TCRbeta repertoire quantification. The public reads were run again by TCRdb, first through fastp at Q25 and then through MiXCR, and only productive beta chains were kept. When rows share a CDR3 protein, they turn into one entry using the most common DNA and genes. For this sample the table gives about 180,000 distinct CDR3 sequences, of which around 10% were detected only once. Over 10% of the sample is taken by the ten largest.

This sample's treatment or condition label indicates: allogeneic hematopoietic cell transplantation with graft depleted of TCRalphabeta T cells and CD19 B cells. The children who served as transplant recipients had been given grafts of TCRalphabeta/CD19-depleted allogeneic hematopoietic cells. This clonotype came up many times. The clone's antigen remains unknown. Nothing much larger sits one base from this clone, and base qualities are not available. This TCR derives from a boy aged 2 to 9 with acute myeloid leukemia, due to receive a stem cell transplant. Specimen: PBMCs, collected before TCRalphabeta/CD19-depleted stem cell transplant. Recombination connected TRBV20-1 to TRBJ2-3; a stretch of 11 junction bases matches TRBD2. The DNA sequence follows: TGCAGTGCTAGTCAACTAGCGGGGGCCCTCACAGATACGCAGTATTTT. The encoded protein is CSASQLAGALTDTQYF.